Following are 3 T cell receptor beta chains from one sample sequenced in a study of radiotherapy plus CTLA-4 blockade in lung cancer. Data came from immunoSEQ multiplex PCR; TCRdb stores just in-frame clones and leaves some out. The table lists more than 55,000 clones, more than 60% of them singletons. The sample was peripheral blood, taken from a patient treated with radiotherapy plus ipilimumab. The receptors stem from a human donor with non-small cell lung cancer who had a partial response to radiotherapy plus ipilimumab.

This chain uses TRBV18 with TRBJ1-1, with 8 bases matching TRBD1. J gave up 4 bases and V 3 bases, and 10 bases lay outside the gene matches. CDR1 and CDR2 from the germline V gene are KGHSH and LQKENI. This CDR3 spans 16 amino acids. CDR3: CASSPRQGARGTEAFF. The CDR3, as DNA: TGTGCCAGCTCACCGAGGCAGGGGGCGCGGGGCACTGAAGCTTTCTTT.

This clone was found once. This sequence joins TRBV7-8 and TRBJ1-5; D is unclear. V was cut by 1 base and J by 4 bases, with 17 bases left in between. Germline CDR1 and CDR2: SGHVS and FQNEAQ. The length of the CDR3 is 17 residues. The CDR3 DNA reads as TGTGCCAGCAGCTTAGAGGTTGCGGTGGTTAGGAATCAGCCCCAGCATTTT. Its protein is CASSLEVAVVRNQPQHF.

The chain combines TRBV29-1 with TRBJ1-1; D not resolved. Trimming shortened V by 6 bases and J by 0 bases, and 8 bases separated the two germline ends. Germline V gene data show CDR1 as SQVTM and CDR2 as ANQGSEA. The CDR3 extends over 12 amino acids. The CDR3 reads CSVRTVNTEAFF. The DNA for the CDR3 is TGCAGCGTGAGGACTGTGAACACTGAAGCTTTCTTT.